This note documents a single T cell receptor beta chain sequence. The sample comes from a study of control samples from healthy donors and cancer patients. Assay: immunoSEQ multiplex PCR; the TCRdb copy retains only in-frame clones and omits some. The sample lists approximately 110,000 clones, approximately 89% occurring once. The CDR3 sequence is 16 residues long. Germline V lookup: CDR1 SEHNR, CDR2 FQNEAQ (reference sequence). With 3 bases removed from V and 0 bases from J, the gap between germline ends came to 12 bases. The V and J genes are TRBV7-9 and TRBJ2-1; D is unresolved. This sequence originates from a woman in her late teens or twenties in good health. The material sequenced was blood. The DNA for the CDR3 is TGTGCCAGCAGCTTCGGTGGAAAAAGCTCCTACAATGAGCAGTTCTTC. Translation: CASSFGGKSSYNEQFF.